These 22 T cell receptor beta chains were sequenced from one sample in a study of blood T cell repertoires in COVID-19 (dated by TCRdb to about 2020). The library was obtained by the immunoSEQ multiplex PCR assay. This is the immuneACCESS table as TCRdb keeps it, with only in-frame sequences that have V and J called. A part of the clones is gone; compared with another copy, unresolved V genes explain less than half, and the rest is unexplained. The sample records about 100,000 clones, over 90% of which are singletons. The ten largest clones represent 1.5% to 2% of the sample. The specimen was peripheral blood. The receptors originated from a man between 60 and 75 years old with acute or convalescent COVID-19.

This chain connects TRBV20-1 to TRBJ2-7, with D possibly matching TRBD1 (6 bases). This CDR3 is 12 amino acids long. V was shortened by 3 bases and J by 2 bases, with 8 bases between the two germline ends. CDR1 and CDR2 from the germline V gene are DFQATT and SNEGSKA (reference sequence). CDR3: CSASPGAYEQYF. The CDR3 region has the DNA TGCAGTGCTAGTCCAGGGGCCTACGAGCAGTACTTC.

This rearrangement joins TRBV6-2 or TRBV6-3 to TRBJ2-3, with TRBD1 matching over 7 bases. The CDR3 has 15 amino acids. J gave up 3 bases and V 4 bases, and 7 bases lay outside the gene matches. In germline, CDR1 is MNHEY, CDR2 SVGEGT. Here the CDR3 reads CASSSHRGGTDTQYF. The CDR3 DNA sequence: TGTGCCAGCAGTTCCCACAGGGGTGGTACAGATACGCAGTATTTT.

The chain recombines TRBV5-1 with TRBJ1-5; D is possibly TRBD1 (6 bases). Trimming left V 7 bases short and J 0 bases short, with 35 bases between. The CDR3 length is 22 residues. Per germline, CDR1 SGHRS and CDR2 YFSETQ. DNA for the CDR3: TGCGCCAGCCCGACTCACCCCTGGACAGCTTTGACATGGACGAATAGCAATCAGCCCCAGCATTTT. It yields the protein CASPTHPWTALTWTNSNQPQHF.

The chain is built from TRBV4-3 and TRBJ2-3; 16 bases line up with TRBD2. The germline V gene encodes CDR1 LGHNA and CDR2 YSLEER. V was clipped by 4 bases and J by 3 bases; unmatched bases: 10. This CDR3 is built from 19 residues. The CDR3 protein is CASSRGTSGRAEGTDTQYF. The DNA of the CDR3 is TGCGCCAGCAGCCGCGGGACTAGCGGGAGGGCCGAGGGTACAGATACGCAGTATTTT.

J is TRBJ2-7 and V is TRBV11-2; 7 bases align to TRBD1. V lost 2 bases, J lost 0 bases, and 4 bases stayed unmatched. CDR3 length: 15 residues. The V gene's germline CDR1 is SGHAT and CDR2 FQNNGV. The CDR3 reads CASSLRTGVSYEQYF. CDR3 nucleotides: TGTGCCAGCAGCTTAAGGACAGGAGTCTCCTACGAGCAGTACTTC. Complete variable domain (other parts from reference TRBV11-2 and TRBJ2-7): EAGVAQSPRYKIIEKRQSVAFWCNPISGHATLYWYQQILGQGPKLLIQFQNNGVVDDSQLPKDRFSAERLKGVDSTLKIQPAKLEDSAVYLCASSLRTGVSYEQYFGPGTRLTVT.

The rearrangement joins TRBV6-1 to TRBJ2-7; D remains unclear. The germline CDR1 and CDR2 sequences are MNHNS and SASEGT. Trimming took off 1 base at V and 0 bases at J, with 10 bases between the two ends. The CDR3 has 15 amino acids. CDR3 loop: CASSEGYSNSYEQYF. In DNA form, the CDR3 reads TGTGCCAGCAGTGAAGGGTACAGCAACTCCTACGAGCAGTACTTC.

The CDR3 protein is CASSFRLPGHPTAQHF. CDR3 DNA sequence: TGTGCCAGCAGTTTTCGGTTACCGGGACACCCTACGGCCCAGCATTTT. The chain links TRBV28 to TRBJ1-5, with TRBD1 as a possible D gene (6 bases). The V end lost 3 bases, the J end lost 11 bases, and 23 bases lay between the germline ends. The CDR3 is made up of 16 amino acids. Germline V gene sequence: CDR1 MDHEN, CDR2 SYDVKM.

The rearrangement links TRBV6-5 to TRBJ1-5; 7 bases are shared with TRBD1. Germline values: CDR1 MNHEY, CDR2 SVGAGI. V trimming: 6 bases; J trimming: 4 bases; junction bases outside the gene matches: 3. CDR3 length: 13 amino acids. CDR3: CASSLRGNQPQHF. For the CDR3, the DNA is TGTGCCAGCAGCCTCAGGGGGAATCAGCCCCAGCATTTT.

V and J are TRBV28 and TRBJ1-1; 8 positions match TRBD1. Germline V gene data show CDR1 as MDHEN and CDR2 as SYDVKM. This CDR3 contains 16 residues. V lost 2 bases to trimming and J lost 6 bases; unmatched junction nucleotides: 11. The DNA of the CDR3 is TGTGCCAGCAGTTTAGGTGGGGCAGGGGGCGCGCCTGAAGCTTTCTTT. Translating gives CASSLGGAGGAPEAFF.

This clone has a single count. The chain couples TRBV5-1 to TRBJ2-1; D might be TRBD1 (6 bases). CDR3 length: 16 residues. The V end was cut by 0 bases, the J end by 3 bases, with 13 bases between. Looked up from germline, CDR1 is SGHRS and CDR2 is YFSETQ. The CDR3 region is CASSLAMGHLYNEQFF. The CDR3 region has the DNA TGCGCCAGCAGCTTGGCCATGGGACACCTCTACAATGAGCAGTTCTTC. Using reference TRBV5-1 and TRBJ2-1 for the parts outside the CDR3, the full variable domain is KAGVTQTPRYLIKTRGQQVTLSCSPISGHRSVSWYQQTPGQGLQFLFEYFSETQRNKGNFPGRFSGRQFSNSRSEMNVSTLELGDSALYLCASSLAMGHLYNEQFFGPGTRLTVL.

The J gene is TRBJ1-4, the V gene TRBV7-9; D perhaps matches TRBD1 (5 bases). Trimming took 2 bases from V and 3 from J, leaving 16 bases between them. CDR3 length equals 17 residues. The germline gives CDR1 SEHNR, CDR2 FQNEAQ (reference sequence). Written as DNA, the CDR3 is TGTGCCAGCAGCTTAACCACCCAGGGCTTGGCTAATGAAAAACTGTTTTTT. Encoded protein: CASSLTTQGLANEKLFF.

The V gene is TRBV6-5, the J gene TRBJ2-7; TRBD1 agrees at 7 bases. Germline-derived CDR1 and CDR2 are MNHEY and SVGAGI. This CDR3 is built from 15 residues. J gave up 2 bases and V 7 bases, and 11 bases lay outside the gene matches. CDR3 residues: CASKRGQERTYEQYF. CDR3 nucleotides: TGTGCCAGCAAGAGGGGGCAGGAGCGGACCTACGAGCAGTACTTC.

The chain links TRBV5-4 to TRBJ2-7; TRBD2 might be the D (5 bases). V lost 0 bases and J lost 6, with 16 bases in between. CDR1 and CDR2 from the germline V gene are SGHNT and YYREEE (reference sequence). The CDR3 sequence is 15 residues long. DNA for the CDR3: TGTGCCAGCAGCTTGGATCCCGAGGGAATGCGCGAGCAGTACTTC. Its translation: CASSLDPEGMREQYF. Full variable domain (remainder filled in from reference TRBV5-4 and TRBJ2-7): ETGVTQSPTHLIKTRGQQVTLRCSSQSGHNTVSWYQQALGQGPQFIFQYYREEENGRGNFPPRFSGLQFPNYSSELNVNALELDDSALYLCASSLDPEGMREQYFGPGTRLTVT.

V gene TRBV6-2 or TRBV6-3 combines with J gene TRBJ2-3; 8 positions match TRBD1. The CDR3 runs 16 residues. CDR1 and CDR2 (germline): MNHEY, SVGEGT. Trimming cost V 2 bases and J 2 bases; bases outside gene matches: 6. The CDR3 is CASSYLGQGATDTQYF. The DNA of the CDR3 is TGTGCCAGCAGTTACCTAGGACAGGGAGCCACAGATACGCAGTATTTT.

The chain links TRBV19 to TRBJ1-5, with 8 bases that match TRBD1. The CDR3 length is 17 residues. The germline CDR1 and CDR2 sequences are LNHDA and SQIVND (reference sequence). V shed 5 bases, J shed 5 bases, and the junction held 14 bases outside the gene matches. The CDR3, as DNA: TGTGCCAGTAGTTTCTACAGGGGGGCCCTTCCAGATCAGCCCCAGCATTTT. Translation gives CASSFYRGALPDQPQHF. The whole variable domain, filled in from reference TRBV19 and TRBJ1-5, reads DGGITQSPKYLFRKEGQNVTLSCEQNLNHDAMYWYRQDPGQGLRLIYYSQIVNDFQKGDIAEGYSVSREKKESFPLTVTSAQKNPTAFYLCASSFYRGALPDQPQHFGDGTRLSIL.

The CDR3 DNA sequence: TGCGCCAGCAGCCAACCAGGGGGACCGTCAAAAGAAAAACTGTTTTTT. It is translated as CASSQPGGPSKEKLFF. The chain employs TRBV4-1 and TRBJ1-4; TRBD1 matches 7 bases. The CDR3 has 16 residues. Germline CDR1 MGHRA, CDR2 YSYEKL. J lost 8 bases, V lost 2 bases, and 11 bases had no gene match.

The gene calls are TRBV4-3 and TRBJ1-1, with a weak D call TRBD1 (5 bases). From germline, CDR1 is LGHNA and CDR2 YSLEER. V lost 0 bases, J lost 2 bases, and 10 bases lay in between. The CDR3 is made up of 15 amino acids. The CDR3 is CASSQEDRLNTEAFF. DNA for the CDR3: TGCGCCAGCAGCCAAGAAGACAGATTAAACACTGAAGCTTTCTTT.

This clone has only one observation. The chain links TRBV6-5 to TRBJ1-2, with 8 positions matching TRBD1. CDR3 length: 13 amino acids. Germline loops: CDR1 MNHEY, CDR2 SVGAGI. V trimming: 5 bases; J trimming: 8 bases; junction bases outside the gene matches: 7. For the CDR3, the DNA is TGTGCCAGCAGTACAACAGGGGGAGGGGGCTACACCTTC. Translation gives CASSTTGGGGYTF.

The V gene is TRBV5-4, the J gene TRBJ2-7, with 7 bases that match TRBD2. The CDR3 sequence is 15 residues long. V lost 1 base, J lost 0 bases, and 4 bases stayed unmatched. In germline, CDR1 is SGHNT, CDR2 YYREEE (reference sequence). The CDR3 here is CASSLRAGVSYEQYF. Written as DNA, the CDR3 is TGTGCCAGCAGCTTGCGGGCGGGGGTCTCCTACGAGCAGTACTTC.

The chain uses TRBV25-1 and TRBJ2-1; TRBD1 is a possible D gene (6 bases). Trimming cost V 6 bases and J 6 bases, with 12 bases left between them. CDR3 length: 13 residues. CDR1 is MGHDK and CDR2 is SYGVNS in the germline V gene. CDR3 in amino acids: CASRRTGINEQFF. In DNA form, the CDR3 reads TGTGCCAGCAGACGCACAGGGATCAATGAGCAGTTCTTC.

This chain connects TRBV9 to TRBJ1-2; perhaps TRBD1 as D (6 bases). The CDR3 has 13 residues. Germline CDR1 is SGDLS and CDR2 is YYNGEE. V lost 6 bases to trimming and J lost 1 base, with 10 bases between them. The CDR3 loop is CASNSQGNYGYTF. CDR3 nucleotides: TGTGCCAGCAATTCACAGGGTAACTATGGCTACACCTTC.

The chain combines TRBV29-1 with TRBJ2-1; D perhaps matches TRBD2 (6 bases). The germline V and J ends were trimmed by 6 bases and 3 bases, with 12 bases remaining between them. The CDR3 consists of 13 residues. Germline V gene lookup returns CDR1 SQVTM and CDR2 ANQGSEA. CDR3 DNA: TGCAGCGTCTATAAGGGACTCTACAATGAGCAGTTCTTC. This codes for CSVYKGLYNEQFF.